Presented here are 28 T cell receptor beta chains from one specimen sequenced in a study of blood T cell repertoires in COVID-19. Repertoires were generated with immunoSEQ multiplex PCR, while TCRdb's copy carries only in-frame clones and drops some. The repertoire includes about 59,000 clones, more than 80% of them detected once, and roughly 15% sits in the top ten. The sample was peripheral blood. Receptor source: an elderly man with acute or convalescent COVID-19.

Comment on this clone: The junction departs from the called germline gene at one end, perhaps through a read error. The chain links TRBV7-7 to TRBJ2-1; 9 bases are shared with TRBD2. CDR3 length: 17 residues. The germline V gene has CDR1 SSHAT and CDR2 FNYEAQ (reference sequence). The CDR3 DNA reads TGTGCTAGCAGCTTACTTCCAGCGGGGGGCTCCTACAATGAGCAGTTCTTC. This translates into CASSLLPAGGSYNEQFF.

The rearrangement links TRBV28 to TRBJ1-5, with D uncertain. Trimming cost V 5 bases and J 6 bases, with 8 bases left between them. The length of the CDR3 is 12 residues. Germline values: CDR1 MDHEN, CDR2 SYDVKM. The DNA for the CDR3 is TGTGCCAGCAGTGTGGTGAGTCAGCCCCAGCATTTT. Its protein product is CASSVVSQPQHF. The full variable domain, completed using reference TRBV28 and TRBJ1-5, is DVKVTQSSRYLVKRTGEKVFLECVQDMDHENMFWYRQDPGLGLRLIYFSYDVKMKEKGDIPEGYSVSREKKERFSLILESASTNQTSMYLCASSVVSQPQHFGDGTRLSIL.

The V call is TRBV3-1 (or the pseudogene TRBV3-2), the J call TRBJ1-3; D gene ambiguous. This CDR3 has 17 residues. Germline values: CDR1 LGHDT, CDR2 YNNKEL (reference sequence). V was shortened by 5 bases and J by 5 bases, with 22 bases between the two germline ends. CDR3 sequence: CASSDNCPITARNTIYF. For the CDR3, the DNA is TGTGCCAGCAGCGATAACTGTCCCATTACCGCACGAAACACCATATATTTT.

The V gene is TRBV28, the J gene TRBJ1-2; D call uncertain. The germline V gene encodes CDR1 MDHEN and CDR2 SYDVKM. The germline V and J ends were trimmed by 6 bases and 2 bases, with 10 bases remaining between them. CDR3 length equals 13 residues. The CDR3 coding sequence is TGTGCCAGCAGCCGGGATGAAAACTATGGCTACACCTTC. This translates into CASSRDENYGYTF.

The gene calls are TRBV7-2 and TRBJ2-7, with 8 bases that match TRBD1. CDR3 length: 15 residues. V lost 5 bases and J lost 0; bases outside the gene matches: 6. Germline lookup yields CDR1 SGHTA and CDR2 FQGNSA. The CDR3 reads CASSANRGASYEQYF. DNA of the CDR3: TGTGCCAGCAGCGCAAACAGGGGGGCCTCCTACGAGCAGTACTTC.

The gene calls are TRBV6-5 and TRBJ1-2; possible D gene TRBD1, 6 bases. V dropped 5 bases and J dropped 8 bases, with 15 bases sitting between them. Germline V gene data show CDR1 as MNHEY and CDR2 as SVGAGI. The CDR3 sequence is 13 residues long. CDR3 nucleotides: TGTGCCAGCAGTACCAGGGGCACGGGGGGCTACACCTTC. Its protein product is CASSTRGTGGYTF.

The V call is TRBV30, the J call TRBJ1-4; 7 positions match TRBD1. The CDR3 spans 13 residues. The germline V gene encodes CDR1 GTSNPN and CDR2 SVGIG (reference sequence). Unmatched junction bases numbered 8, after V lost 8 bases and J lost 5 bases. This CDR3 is CAAWGTENEKLFF. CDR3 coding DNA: TGTGCCGCATGGGGGACAGAAAATGAAAAACTGTTTTTT.

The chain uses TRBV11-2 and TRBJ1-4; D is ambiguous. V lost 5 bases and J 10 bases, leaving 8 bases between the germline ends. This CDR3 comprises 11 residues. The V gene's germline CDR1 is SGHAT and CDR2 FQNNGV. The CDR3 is CASSLGGKLFF. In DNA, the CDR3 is TGTGCCAGCAGCCTGGGAGGAAAACTGTTTTTT.

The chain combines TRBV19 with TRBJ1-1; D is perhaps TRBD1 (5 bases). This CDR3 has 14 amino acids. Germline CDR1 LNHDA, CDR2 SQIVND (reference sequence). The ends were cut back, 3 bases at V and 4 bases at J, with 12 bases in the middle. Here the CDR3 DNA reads TGTGCCAGTAGTATCGCGGGGCGCGGCACTGAAGCTTTCTTT. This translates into CASSIAGRGTEAFF.

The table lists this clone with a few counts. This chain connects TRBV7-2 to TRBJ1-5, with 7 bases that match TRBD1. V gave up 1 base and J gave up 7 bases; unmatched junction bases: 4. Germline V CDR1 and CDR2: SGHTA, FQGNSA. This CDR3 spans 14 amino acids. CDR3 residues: CASSLDAGGQPQHF. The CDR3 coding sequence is TGTGCCAGCAGCTTAGATGCAGGGGGACAGCCCCAGCATTTT.

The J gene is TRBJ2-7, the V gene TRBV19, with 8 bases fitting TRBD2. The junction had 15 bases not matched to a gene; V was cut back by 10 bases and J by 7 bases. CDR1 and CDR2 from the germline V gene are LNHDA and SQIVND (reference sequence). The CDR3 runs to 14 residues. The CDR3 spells CATSSSGGTGEQYF. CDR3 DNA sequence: TGTGCCACTTCGTCCAGCGGGGGAACGGGAGAGCAGTACTTC.

The CDR3 protein is CASSPWGRGGREKLFF. For the CDR3, the DNA is TGTGCCAGCAGCCCCTGGGGCAGGGGAGGGAGGGAAAAACTGTTTTTT. This rearrangement joins TRBV5-4 to TRBJ1-4, with D maybe TRBD1 (6 bases). The length of the CDR3 is 16 residues. The V gene's germline CDR1 is SGHNT and CDR2 YYREEE (reference sequence). The V end lost 4 bases, the J end lost 8 bases, and 21 bases lay between the germline ends.

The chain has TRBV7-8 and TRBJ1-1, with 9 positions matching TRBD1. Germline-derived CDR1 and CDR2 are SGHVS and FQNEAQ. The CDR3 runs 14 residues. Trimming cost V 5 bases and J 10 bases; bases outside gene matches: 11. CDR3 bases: TGTGCCAGCAGCCCCCGGGACAGGGTAGGTCCAGCTTTCTTT. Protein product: CASSPRDRVGPAFF.

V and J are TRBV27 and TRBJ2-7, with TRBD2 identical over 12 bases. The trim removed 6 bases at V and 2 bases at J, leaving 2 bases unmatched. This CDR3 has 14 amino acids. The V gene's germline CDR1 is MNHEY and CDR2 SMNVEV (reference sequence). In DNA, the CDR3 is TGTGCCAGCAGCCGGACTAGCGGGGCCTACGAGCAGTACTTC. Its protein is CASSRTSGAYEQYF.

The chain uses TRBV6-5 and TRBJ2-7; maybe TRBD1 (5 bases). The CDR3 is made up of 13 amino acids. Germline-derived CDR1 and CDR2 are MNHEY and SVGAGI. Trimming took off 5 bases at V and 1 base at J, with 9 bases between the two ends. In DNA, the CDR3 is TGTGCCAGCAGTCAGCGACAGTCCTACGAGCAGTACTTC. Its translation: CASSQRQSYEQYF.

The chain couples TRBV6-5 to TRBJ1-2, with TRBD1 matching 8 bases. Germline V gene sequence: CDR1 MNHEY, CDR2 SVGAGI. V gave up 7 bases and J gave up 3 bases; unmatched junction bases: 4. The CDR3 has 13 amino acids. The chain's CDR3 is CASTPTGDYGYTF. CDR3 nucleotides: TGTGCCAGCACCCCGACAGGGGACTATGGCTACACCTTC.

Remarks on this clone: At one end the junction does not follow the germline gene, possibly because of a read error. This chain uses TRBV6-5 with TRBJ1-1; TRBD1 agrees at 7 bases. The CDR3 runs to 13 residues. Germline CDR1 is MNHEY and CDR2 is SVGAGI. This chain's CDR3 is CASSPLIGTARAF. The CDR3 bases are TGTGCCAGCAGTCCCCTTATCGGGACAGCTCGGGCCTTT.

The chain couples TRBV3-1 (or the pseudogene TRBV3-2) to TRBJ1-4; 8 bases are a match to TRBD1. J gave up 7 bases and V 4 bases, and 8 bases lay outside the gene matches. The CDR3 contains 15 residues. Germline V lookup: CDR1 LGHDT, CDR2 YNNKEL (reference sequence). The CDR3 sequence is CASSPDRGAGEKLFF. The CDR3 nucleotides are TGTGCCAGCAGCCCCGACAGGGGCGCTGGTGAAAAACTGTTTTTT.

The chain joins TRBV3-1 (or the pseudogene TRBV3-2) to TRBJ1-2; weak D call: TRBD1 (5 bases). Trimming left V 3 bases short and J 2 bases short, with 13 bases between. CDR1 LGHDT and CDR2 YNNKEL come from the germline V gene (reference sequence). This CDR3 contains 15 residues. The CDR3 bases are TGTGCCAGCAGCCAGGACCCTGACAGAAACTATGGCTACACCTTC. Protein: CASSQDPDRNYGYTF.

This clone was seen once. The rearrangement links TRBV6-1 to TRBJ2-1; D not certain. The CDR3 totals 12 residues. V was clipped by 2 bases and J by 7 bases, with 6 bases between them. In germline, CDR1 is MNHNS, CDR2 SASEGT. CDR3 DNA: TGTGCCAGCAGTGAAAACACGAATGAGCAGTTCTTC. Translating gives CASSENTNEQFF.

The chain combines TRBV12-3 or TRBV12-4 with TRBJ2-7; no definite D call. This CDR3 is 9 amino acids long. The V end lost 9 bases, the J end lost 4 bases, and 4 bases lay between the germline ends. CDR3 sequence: CASNYEQYF. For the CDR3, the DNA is TGTGCCAGTAATTACGAGCAGTACTTC.

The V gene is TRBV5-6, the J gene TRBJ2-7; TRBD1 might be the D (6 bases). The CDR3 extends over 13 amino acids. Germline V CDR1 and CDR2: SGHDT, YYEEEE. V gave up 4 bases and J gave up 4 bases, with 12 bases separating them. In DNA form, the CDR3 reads TGTGCCAGCAGCACACAGGGTTTGTACGAGCAGTACTTC. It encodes CASSTQGLYEQYF. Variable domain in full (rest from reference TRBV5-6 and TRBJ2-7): DAGVTQSPTHLIKTRGQQVTLRCSPKSGHDTVSWYQQALGQGPQFIFQYYEEEERQRGNFPDRFSGHQFPNYSSELNVNALLLGDSALYLCASSTQGLYEQYFGPGTRLTVT.

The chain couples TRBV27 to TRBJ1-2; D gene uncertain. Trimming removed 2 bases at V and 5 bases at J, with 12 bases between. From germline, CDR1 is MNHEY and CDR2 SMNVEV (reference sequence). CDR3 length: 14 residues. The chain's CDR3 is CASSLNSGIYGYTF. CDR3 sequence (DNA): TGTGCCAGCAGTTTAAACAGCGGGATATATGGCTACACCTTC.

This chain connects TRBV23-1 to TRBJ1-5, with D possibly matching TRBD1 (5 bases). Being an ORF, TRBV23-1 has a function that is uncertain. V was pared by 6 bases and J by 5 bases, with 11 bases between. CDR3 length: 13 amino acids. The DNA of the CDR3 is TGCGCCAGCAGCTCTAAGACAGATCAGCCCCAGCATTTT. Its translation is CASSSKTDQPQHF.

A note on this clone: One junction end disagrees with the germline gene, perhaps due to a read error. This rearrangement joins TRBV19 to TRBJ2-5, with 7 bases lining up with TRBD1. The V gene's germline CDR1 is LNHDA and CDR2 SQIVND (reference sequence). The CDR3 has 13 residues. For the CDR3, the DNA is TGTGCCAGTAGTATAAACAGGGGAGAGGCCCAGTACTTC. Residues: CASSINRGEAQYF.

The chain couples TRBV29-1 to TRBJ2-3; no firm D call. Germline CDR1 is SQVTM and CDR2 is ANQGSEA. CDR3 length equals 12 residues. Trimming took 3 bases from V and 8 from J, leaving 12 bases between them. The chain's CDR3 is CSVEAGVGTQYF. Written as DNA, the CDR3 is TGCAGCGTTGAGGCAGGCGTGGGTACGCAGTATTTT.

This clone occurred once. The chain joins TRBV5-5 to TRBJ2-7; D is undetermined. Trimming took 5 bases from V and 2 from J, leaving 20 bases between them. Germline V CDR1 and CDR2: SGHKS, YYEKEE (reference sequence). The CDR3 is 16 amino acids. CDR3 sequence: CASSLTTATPTYEQYF. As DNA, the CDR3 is TGTGCCAGCAGTTTAACTACCGCGACCCCTACCTACGAGCAGTACTTC.

CDR3 region: CASSKDGITGELFF. CDR3 coding DNA: TGTGCCAGCAGCAAGGACGGGATCACCGGGGAGCTGTTTTTT. The chain has TRBV11-3 and TRBJ2-2, with D possibly matching TRBD2 (5 bases). V was pared by 5 bases and J by 4 bases, with 11 bases between. Germline V gene lookup returns CDR1 SGHNT and CDR2 YENEEA. The CDR3 covers 14 residues.